The 30 T cell receptor beta chains below were found in one sample sequenced in a study of blood T cells in healthy people across ages. Then a second PCR, running about 7 to 11 cycles, was carried out with a sample-barcoded 5' primer and a J-beta primer mix. One entry per CDR3 protein, called by TCRdb with MiXCR from the 5' RACE reads. The sample contains some 1 million distinct CDR3 sequences, roughly 45% of which appear only once. Sequencing input: blood. These TCRs come from a woman aged 55-70 years in good health.

The chain recombines TRBV13 with TRBJ2-3; D possibly corresponds to TRBD1 (5 bases). In germline, CDR1 is PRHDT, CDR2 FYEKMQ (reference sequence). This CDR3 has 14 residues. V was pared by 4 bases and J by 6 bases, with 14 bases between. The CDR3 DNA reads TGTGCCAGCAGCTCTAGGGGCCCCCCCGATACGCAGTATTTT. Amino acid sequence: CASSSRGPPDTQYF.

This clonotype was picked up one time. The chain carries TRBV2 and TRBJ2-1; 11 bases match TRBD2. The CDR3 is 16 amino acids. The germline V gene encodes CDR1 SNHLY and CDR2 FYNNEI. V lost 1 base to trimming and J lost 4 bases; unmatched junction nucleotides: 3. The CDR3 nucleotides read TGTGCCAGCAGTGAAGGGACTAGCGGGTATTACAATGAGCAGTTCTTC. It encodes CASSEGTSGYYNEQFF.

This clonotype was found a few times. The V and J genes are TRBV7-2 and TRBJ2-7; a weak D match, TRBD2 (5 bases). The CDR3 has 11 residues. CDR1 and CDR2 from the germline V gene are SGHTA and FQGNSA. Trimming pared 4 bases from V and 9 bases from J, leaving 10 bases between. The CDR3 nucleotides are TGTGCCAGCAGCTCCCCCGAGGGGCAGTACTTC. Amino acids: CASSSPEGQYF.

The chain employs TRBV6-1 and TRBJ2-1, with D unclear. The CDR3 is 14 residues long. Trimming took 6 bases from V and 4 from J, leaving 13 bases between them. In germline, CDR1 is MNHNS, CDR2 SASEGT. The CDR3 nucleotides are TGTGCCAGCAGGGGGAAAGGGATATACAATGAGCAGTTCTTC. Its translation is CASRGKGIYNEQFF.

In its sample, this clonotype was seen many times. The rearrangement uses TRBV28 and TRBJ2-5, with D perhaps matching TRBD1 (6 bases). The CDR3 has 13 amino acids. Germline-derived CDR1 and CDR2 are MDHEN and SYDVKM. V gave up 6 bases and J gave up 4 bases, with 12 bases separating them. As DNA, the CDR3 is TGTGCCAGCAGACCTCAGGGGTCAGAGACCCAGTACTTC. Its translation is CASRPQGSETQYF.

The gene calls are TRBV5-5 and TRBJ2-7; D possibly corresponds to TRBD2 (5 bases). This CDR3 has 14 amino acids. The V gene's germline CDR1 is SGHKS and CDR2 YYEKEE (reference sequence). The V end lost 4 bases, the J end lost 2 bases, and 13 bases lay between the germline ends. The CDR3, as DNA: TGTGCCAGCAGCCCAAGGTGGGAGACCTACGAGCAGTACTTC. It specifies CASSPRWETYEQYF.

V and J are TRBV7-9 and TRBJ2-5, with D perhaps TRBD2 (6 bases). Trimming cost V 5 bases and J 3 bases, with 22 bases left between them. The length of the CDR3 is 17 residues. The germline V gene has CDR1 SEHNR and CDR2 FQNEAQ (reference sequence). This CDR3 is CASSPVGGIALEETQYF. The CDR3 DNA sequence: TGTGCCAGCAGCCCCGTAGGAGGGATCGCCTTAGAAGAGACCCAGTACTTC.

The V call is TRBV4-2, the J call TRBJ2-7, with TRBD2 as a possible D gene (5 bases). The germline gives CDR1 LGHNA, CDR2 YNFKEQ. Trimming pared 3 bases from V and 3 bases from J, leaving 12 bases between. This CDR3 region has 14 residues. The chain's CDR3 is CASSHGIVGYEQYF. The CDR3 region has the DNA TGTGCCAGCAGCCACGGGATAGTGGGCTACGAGCAGTACTTC.

A word on this clonotype: A much larger clone is a single base away; this may be a read error. V is TRBV29-1 and J is TRBJ1-1; D might be TRBD1 (5 bases). The germline CDR1 and CDR2 sequences are SQVTM and ANQGSEA. The CDR3 extends over 12 amino acids. V was cut by 3 bases and J by 7 bases, with 12 bases left in between. DNA for the CDR3: TGCAGCGTTGACGACCCAGGGATTGAAGCTTTCTTT. As protein: CSVDDPGIEAFF.

A few counts support this clonotype. The V call is TRBV12-3 or TRBV12-4, the J call TRBJ2-7; the D gene is possibly TRBD2 (7 bases). There are 16 residues in the CDR3. Deletions cut 6 bases from V and 3 bases from J, with 21 bases between. CDR3 DNA: TGTGCCAGCAGCCCCCCCGGGGGGCCAAGAGTCTACGAGCAGTACTTC. Encoded protein: CASSPPGGPRVYEQYF.

This chain joins TRBV18 and TRBJ1-4; D not certain. V was clipped by 2 bases and J by 6 bases, with 13 bases between them. CDR3 size: 15 residues. Per germline, CDR1 KGHSH and CDR2 LQKENI. CDR3 in DNA: TGTGCCAGCTCACCATCCGTAGTTAGGCATGAAAAACTGTTTTTT. Protein: CASSPSVVRHEKLFF.

The chain couples TRBV29-1 to TRBJ2-7; 8 positions match TRBD2. V shed 2 bases, J shed 2 bases, and the junction held 8 bases outside the gene matches. CDR3 length: 15 amino acids. In germline, CDR1 is SQVTM, CDR2 ANQGSEA. The CDR3 region has the DNA TGCAGCGTTGAAACGGGGGGGGGCAGAGCCTACGAGCAGTACTTC. Its protein is CSVETGGGRAYEQYF.

The chain is built from TRBV7-6 and TRBJ2-7; D gene ambiguous. Germline lookup yields CDR1 SGHVS and CDR2 FNYEAQ. Deletions cut 3 bases from V and 7 bases from J, with 10 bases between. The CDR3 length is 12 residues. The CDR3 region has the DNA TGTGCCAGCAGCTTTTATTTTGGTGAGCAGTACTTC. Translating it yields CASSFYFGEQYF.

This clonotype was counted ten times or more. This rearrangement joins TRBV4-1 to TRBJ2-6, with a tentative D call TRBD2 (5 bases). The CDR3 consists of 15 residues. Germline loops: CDR1 MGHRA, CDR2 YSYEKL. The V end lost 4 bases, the J end lost 4 bases, and 11 bases lay between the germline ends. The chain's CDR3 is CASSPEVSGANVLTF. The CDR3 coding sequence is TGCGCCAGCAGCCCGGAGGTCTCCGGGGCCAACGTCCTGACTTTC.

The table lists this clonotype with a count of one. CDR3 sequence: CASSLMYEQFF. CDR3 DNA: TGTGCCAGCAGTCTAATGTATGAGCAGTTCTTC. The chain carries TRBV12-3 or TRBV12-4 and TRBJ2-1; D is uncertain. CDR3 length equals 11 residues. Trimming cost V 5 bases and J 8 bases, with 7 bases left between them.

The rearrangement links TRBV12-3 or TRBV12-4 to TRBJ2-1; no definite D call. The CDR3 has 12 residues. Trimming shortened V by 5 bases and J by 6 bases, and 8 bases separated the two germline ends. The CDR3 loop is CASSPVVNEQFF. The DNA for the CDR3 is TGTGCCAGCAGTCCAGTGGTCAATGAGCAGTTCTTC.

This clonotype was observed a handful of times. The chain carries TRBV20-1 and TRBJ2-1; 12 bases fit TRBD2. CDR1 DFQATT and CDR2 SNEGSKA come from the germline V gene (reference sequence). CDR3 length equals 14 residues. In DNA form, the CDR3 reads TGCGCTCTCGCTAGCGGGAGGGCGAGGAATGAGCAGTTCTTC. Translation: CALASGRARNEQFF.

The chain employs TRBV9 and TRBJ2-1; 10 bases line up with TRBD1. The CDR3 covers 15 residues. Germline CDR1 and CDR2: SGDLS and YYNGEE. V lost 0 bases to trimming and J lost 10 bases; unmatched junction nucleotides: 7. Written as DNA, the CDR3 is TGTGCCAGCAGCGTAGCGACAGGGGGCTTAGGGGAGCAGTTCTTC. Protein product: CASSVATGGLGEQFF.

With regard to this clonotype: One junction end disagrees with the germline gene, perhaps due to a read error. The rearrangement uses TRBV5-1 and TRBJ2-1, with 14 bases aligning to TRBD2. In germline, CDR1 is SGHRS, CDR2 YFSETQ. CDR3 size: 16 residues. The CDR3 region is CASSTTSGRAGDERFF. CDR3 sequence (DNA): TGCGCCAGCAGCACGACTAGCGGGAGGGCCGGGGATGAGCGGTTCTTC. The variable domain in full, with the rest retrieved from reference TRBV5-1 and TRBJ2-1, is KAGVTQTPRYLIKTRGQQVTLSCSPISGHRSVSWYQQTPGQGLQFLFEYFSETQRNKGNFPGRFSGRQFSNSRSEMNVSTLELGDSALYLCASSTTSGRAGDERFFGPGTRLTVL.

This chain connects TRBV6-6 to TRBJ2-3, with TRBD2 matching over 7 bases. CDR3 size: 17 residues. CDR1 and CDR2 from the germline V gene are MNHNY and SVGAGI (reference sequence). Unmatched junction bases numbered 17, after V lost 6 bases and J lost 5 bases. CDR3 coding DNA: TGTGCCAGCAGCCCAACAGGAAGGGGAGGGGTGGGAGATACGCAGTATTTT. Amino acids: CASSPTGRGGVGDTQYF.

The count of this clonotype is one. Germline and junction disagree at one end, which may indicate a read error. The chain carries TRBV5-1 and TRBJ2-7; D is uncertain. The length of the CDR3 is 13 residues. The germline CDR1 and CDR2 sequences are SGHRS and YFSETQ. The CDR3 coding sequence is TGCGCCGGCAGACTTCGGCAGGCCTACGAGCAGTACTTC. Its translation: CAGRLRQAYEQYF.

This rearrangement joins TRBV3-1 to TRBJ2-1; 7 bases are shared with TRBD2. Per the germline V gene, CDR1 is LGHDT and CDR2 is YNNKEL (reference sequence). This CDR3 has 17 amino acids. V was clipped by 0 bases and J by 6 bases; unmatched bases: 11. The CDR3 sequence is CASSQDTGGGPSNEQFF. The CDR3 coding sequence is TGTGCCAGCAGCCAAGATACGGGAGGAGGGCCATCCAATGAGCAGTTCTTC.

This clonotype was counted between two and nine times. The chain is built from TRBV5-4 and TRBJ2-1; 7 bases match TRBD2. CDR1 is SGHNT, CDR2 YYREEE, per germline (reference sequence). After removal of 4 bases from V and 5 bases from J, the junction contained 9 bases not matched to a gene. The CDR3 spans 15 residues. The CDR3 region is CASSRRAGINNEQFF. As DNA, the CDR3 is TGTGCCAGCAGCCGAAGAGCGGGAATCAACAATGAGCAGTTCTTC.

The genes are TRBV20-1 and TRBJ2-7, with TRBD1 identical over 8 bases. The CDR3 covers 14 residues. Germline loops: CDR1 DFQATT, CDR2 SNEGSKA (reference sequence). V lost 3 bases and J lost 3; bases outside the gene matches: 7. The CDR3 nucleotides are TGCAGTGCTAGCAGCTGGACAGGGATCTACGAGCAGTACTTC. This encodes CSASSWTGIYEQYF.

A few counts support this clonotype. CDR3 amino acids: CASSTSGSPDTQYF. For the CDR3, the DNA is TGTGCCAGCAGCACTAGCGGGAGTCCAGATACGCAGTATTTT. V is TRBV27 and J is TRBJ2-3; 11 bases line up with TRBD2. The CDR3 has 14 residues. Trimming took 6 bases from V and 4 from J; bases not matched to a gene: 3. Germline CDR1 and CDR2: MNHEY and SMNVEV (reference sequence).

The chain employs TRBV30 and TRBJ2-7, with D tentatively TRBD1 (6 bases). In germline, CDR1 is GTSNPN, CDR2 SVGIG (reference sequence). The CDR3 extends over 12 amino acids. Trimming removed 4 bases from V and 3 bases from J, with 10 bases in between. The CDR3 DNA reads as TGTGCCTGGACGACAGGACGCTACGAGCAGTACTTC. It codes for CAWTTGRYEQYF.

This clonotype turned up a few times. This clone may be a read error of a much larger clone one base away. The chain joins TRBV28 to TRBJ2-7, with unresolved D. The CDR3 length is 12 residues. Germline V gene data show CDR1 as MDHEN and CDR2 as SYDVKM. V was cut by 6 bases and J by 3 bases, with 9 bases left in between. For the CDR3, the DNA is TGTGCCAGCAGCTTTGGGGTCTACGAGCAGTACTTC. Translated, it gives CASSFGVYEQYF.

This clonotype was seen a few times. Here the CDR3 reads CSAQAPPYEQYF. The CDR3 bases are TGCAGTGCCCAGGCACCGCCTTACGAGCAGTACTTC. J is TRBJ2-7 and V is TRBV20-1, with D uncertain. CDR3 length equals 12 residues. V lost 6 bases to trimming and J lost 4 bases, with 13 bases between them. CDR1 is DFQATT and CDR2 is SNEGSKA in the germline V gene (reference sequence).

The chain has TRBV29-1 and TRBJ1-1; the D is unclear. The CDR3 extends over 13 amino acids. In germline, CDR1 is SQVTM, CDR2 ANQGSEA. The V end was cut by 4 bases, the J end by 5 bases, with 14 bases between. CDR3 nucleotides: TGCAGCGTTGTGTCATACGATTCGACTGAAGCTTTCTTT. This gives the protein CSVVSYDSTEAFF.

The genes are TRBV4-2 and TRBJ2-5, with no clear D. CDR1 and CDR2 (germline): LGHNA, YNFKEQ. The CDR3 covers 15 residues. V lost 0 bases and J lost 3, with 11 bases in between. The CDR3 is CASSQEGEREETQYF. DNA of the CDR3: TGTGCCAGCAGCCAAGAGGGCGAAAGGGAAGAGACCCAGTACTTC.